The 23 T cell receptor beta chains in this list originate from one sample, sequenced in a study of beta chain features in type 1 diabetes. Findings and limits, study-wide: When Type 1 diabetes patients were examined, their TCRB CDR3s proved moderately but significantly shorter in all four CD4+ subsets.

No antigen has been assigned to these receptors. Sequenced material consisted of expressed TCRB transcripts (all of the isolated RNA was reverse transcribed). TCRdb's copy holds only in-frame clones and misses some; the assay was immunoSEQ multiplex PCR. The repertoire holds 310,000 or so clones, with about a tenth as singletons. The specimen was central memory CD4+ T cells from blood. These receptors all stem from a man younger than 40 with type 1 diabetes.

This chain connects TRBV5-6 to TRBJ2-5; D not certain. The CDR3 is 14 amino acids. The V gene lost 0 bases and the J gene lost 1 base, with 7 bases spanning the gap. Germline-derived CDR1 and CDR2 are SGHDT and YYEEEE. The CDR3 sequence: CASSLGYIQETQYF. The CDR3 nucleotides are TGTGCCAGCAGCTTGGGATACATCCAAGAGACCCAGTACTTC.

This clone was counted a few times. The chain employs TRBV7-6 and TRBJ2-2; no firm D call. Germline lookup yields CDR1 SGHVS and CDR2 FNYEAQ. CDR3 size: 13 residues. V was pared by 5 bases and J by 7 bases, with 11 bases between. The chain's CDR3 is CASSTMDGGELFF. CDR3 nucleotides: TGTGCCAGCAGCACTATGGATGGCGGGGAGCTGTTTTTT.

As concerns this clone: Other DNA variants within this sample encode the same CDR3. The rearrangement uses TRBV28 and TRBJ2-7, with D perhaps assigned TRBD1 or TRBD2 (5 bases each). The CDR3 extends over 15 amino acids. Trimming removed 5 bases from V and 0 bases from J, with 14 bases in between. Per the germline V gene, CDR1 is MDHEN and CDR2 is SYDVKM. CDR3 DNA: TGTGCCAGCAGTCCTGGGGGTCCCAGCTCCTACGAGCAGTACTTC. It yields the protein CASSPGGPSSYEQYF.

This clone was counted a few times. This chain uses TRBV7-2 with TRBJ2-3, with 7 bases lining up with TRBD2. The CDR3 covers 13 residues. Trimming took 5 bases from V and 6 from J; bases not matched to a gene: 5. The germline gives CDR1 SGHTA, CDR2 FQGNSA. This CDR3 is CASSQGAGDTQYF. Written as DNA, the CDR3 is TGTGCCAGCAGCCAGGGAGCGGGGGATACGCAGTATTTT.

DNA for the CDR3: TGTGCCAGCTCGAGGGTTCTGAACACCGGGGAGCTGTTTTTT. Translated, it gives CASSRVLNTGELFF. The chain employs TRBV9 and TRBJ2-2; D might be TRBD2 (5 bases). The CDR3 runs 14 residues. Germline values: CDR1 SGDLS, CDR2 YYNGEE. V gave up 7 bases and J gave up 1 base, with 11 bases separating them. The full variable domain, completed using reference TRBV9 and TRBJ2-2, is DSGVTQTPKHLITATGQRVTLRCSPRSGDLSVYWYQQSLDQGLQFLIQYYNGEERAKGNILERFSAQQFPDLHSELNLSSLELGDSALYFCASSRVLNTGELFFGEGSRLTVL.

This clone was observed a handful of times. The chain recombines TRBV6-1 with TRBJ1-4, with TRBD1 matching 10 bases. With V trimmed by 5 bases and J by 7 bases, 7 bases remained unmatched. The CDR3 has 15 amino acids. The V gene's germline CDR1 is MNHNS and CDR2 SASEGT. The CDR3 DNA follows: TGTGCCAGCAGTCGCAGGACAGGGGGATTTGAAAAACTGTTTTTT. This translates into CASSRRTGGFEKLFF.

This sequence joins TRBV7-9 and TRBJ1-2; D call uncertain. The V gene lost 5 bases and the J gene lost 7 bases, with 14 bases spanning the gap. The length of the CDR3 is 13 residues. The germline CDR1 and CDR2 sequences are SEHNR and FQNEAQ (reference sequence). The CDR3 sequence is CASSAGLGSGYTF. The CDR3 nucleotides read TGTGCCAGCAGCGCGGGTCTGGGGAGTGGCTACACCTTC.

CDR3 region: CASSDRTVNEQFF. The CDR3 region has the DNA TGTGCCAGCAGCGATCGGACAGTTAATGAGCAGTTCTTC. The chain couples TRBV5-4 to TRBJ2-1; possibly TRBD1 for D (6 bases). This CDR3 has 13 residues. V lost 4 bases and J 7 bases, leaving 12 bases between the germline ends. Germline loops: CDR1 SGHNT, CDR2 YYREEE (reference sequence).

This clone was detected only once. It may be a read error: a sequence one base away is much more abundant. The V call is TRBV7-2, the J call TRBJ2-7; D gene ambiguous. The end of the DNA fits TRBJ2-5 better, so the J call may be wrong. Germline-derived CDR1 and CDR2 are SGHTA and FQGNSA. The CDR3 contains 11 residues. The CDR3 DNA reads TGTGCCAGCAGCTCCCAAGAGACCCAGTACTTC. Translated, it gives CASSSQETQYF.

There are a few counts of this clone. This chain connects TRBV11-2 to TRBJ2-7; TRBD1 matches 10 bases. The CDR3 length is 14 residues. V lost 1 base and J lost 6; bases outside the gene matches: 3. Germline V lookup: CDR1 SGHAT, CDR2 FQNNGV. The CDR3 loop reads CASSLVGTGVEQYF. CDR3 sequence (DNA): TGTGCCAGCAGCTTAGTAGGGACAGGGGTCGAGCAGTACTTC.

This clone was recorded a few times. The J gene is TRBJ2-5, the V gene TRBV9; a weak D match, TRBD1 (5 bases). Trimming shortened V by 3 bases and J by 5 bases, and 23 bases separated the two germline ends. Germline V gives CDR1 SGDLS, CDR2 YYNGEE. The CDR3 extends over 17 amino acids. CDR3 region: CASSESGRVRWSETQYF. In nucleotides, the CDR3 is TGTGCCAGCAGCGAATCGGGCAGGGTCCGTTGGTCGGAGACCCAGTACTTC.

This chain uses TRBV6-5 with TRBJ2-2, with TRBD2 matching 8 bases. V gave up 8 bases and J gave up 7 bases; unmatched junction bases: 6. Germline CDR1 and CDR2: MNHEY and SVGAGI. This CDR3 has 13 amino acids. The DNA for the CDR3 is TGTGCCAGCTTTGGACTAGCCGGCGGGGAGCTGTTTTTT. It codes for CASFGLAGGELFF.

This clone has only a few counts. The genes are TRBV10-3 and TRBJ2-5, with D possibly being TRBD1 (6 bases). The V end lost 3 bases, the J end lost 0 bases, and 8 bases lay between the germline ends. The CDR3 has 14 residues. Germline V gene sequence: CDR1 ENHRY, CDR2 SYGVKD. CDR3 residues: CAISEQGNQETQYF. The CDR3 bases are TGTGCCATCAGTGAACAGGGAAACCAAGAGACCCAGTACTTC.

The chain employs TRBV7-2 and TRBJ2-3; the match to TRBD2 covers 10 bases. J gave up 0 bases and V 4 bases, and 1 base lay outside the gene matches. The CDR3 is 15 amino acids. The germline CDR1 and CDR2 sequences are SGHTA and FQGNSA. The CDR3 is CASSWTSGSTDTQYF. The CDR3, as DNA: TGTGCCAGCAGCTGGACTAGCGGTAGCACAGATACGCAGTATTTT.

V usage is TRBV28 and J usage is TRBJ2-5; TRBD1 matches 7 bases. Trimming cost V 3 bases and J 7 bases; bases outside gene matches: 5. This CDR3 is 13 amino acids long. Looked up from germline, CDR1 is MDHEN and CDR2 is SYDVKM. This CDR3 reads CASSFEGAGTQYF. Written as DNA, the CDR3 is TGTGCCAGCAGTTTTGAGGGGGCAGGGACCCAGTACTTC.

A few counts support this clone. The genes are TRBV6-5 and TRBJ2-3; TRBD1 matches at 9 bases. CDR1 MNHEY and CDR2 SVGAGI come from the germline V gene. V shed 6 bases and J 4 bases; nucleotides not matched to a gene: 5. The CDR3 is 14 residues long. CDR3 nucleotides: TGTGCCAGCAGGCGACAGGGGGTCCCAGATACGCAGTATTTT. Translated, it gives CASRRQGVPDTQYF.

V and J are TRBV18 and TRBJ1-2, with no clear D. Germline assignment: CDR1 KGHSH and CDR2 LQKENI. The length of the CDR3 is 13 residues. Trimming removed 7 bases at V and 0 bases at J, with 9 bases between. CDR3 sequence (DNA): TGTGCCAGCTGCCCGGCCACTAACTATGGCTACACCTTC. Translated, it gives CASCPATNYGYTF.

The chain uses TRBV7-2 and TRBJ2-3, with 7 bases identical to TRBD1. Trimming took 4 bases from V and 2 from J; bases not matched to a gene: 6. This CDR3 spans 15 amino acids. Per germline, CDR1 SGHTA and CDR2 FQGNSA. The CDR3: CASSYGTVTTDTQYF. In DNA, the CDR3 is TGTGCCAGCAGCTACGGGACAGTGACCACAGATACGCAGTATTTT.

This sequence joins TRBV6-6 and TRBJ2-5; the match to TRBD1 covers 7 bases. Germline loops: CDR1 MNHNY, CDR2 SVGAGI (reference sequence). The ends lost 2 bases at V and 7 bases at J; junction bases unmatched: 13. This CDR3 region has 16 residues. The CDR3 nucleotides read TGTGCCAGCAGTTACCCCGCCGAGACAGGGAAGGTGACCCAGTACTTC. This gives the protein CASSYPAETGKVTQYF.

This clone was detected ten times or more. The chain couples TRBV5-6 to TRBJ2-3, with a possible D match to TRBD1 (6 bases). The CDR3 length is 14 residues. V lost 2 bases, J lost 3 bases, and 10 bases lay in between. Looked up from germline, CDR1 is SGHDT and CDR2 is YYEEEE. The CDR3: CASSLQGGTDTQYF. CDR3 coding DNA: TGTGCCAGCAGCTTACAGGGTGGGACAGATACGCAGTATTTT.

The rearrangement uses TRBV5-4 and TRBJ2-1; the match to TRBD1 covers 7 bases. The germline V gene encodes CDR1 SGHNT and CDR2 YYREEE (reference sequence). V trimming: 2 bases; J trimming: 6 bases; junction bases outside the gene matches: 2. CDR3 length: 13 amino acids. This CDR3 is CASSFTGVNEQFF. CDR3 coding DNA: TGTGCCAGCAGCTTTACAGGGGTCAATGAGCAGTTCTTC.

This clone was recorded a few times. The chain carries TRBV7-2 and TRBJ1-2; 9 bases are a match to TRBD1. J gave up 6 bases and V 2 bases, and 13 bases lay outside the gene matches. The germline V gene encodes CDR1 SGHTA and CDR2 FQGNSA. This CDR3 has 17 residues. Written as DNA, the CDR3 is TGTGCCAGCAGCTTAAAAGGGGCCGGGACAGGGCCTAATGGCTACACCTTC. Residues: CASSLKGAGTGPNGYTF.

This clone was counted a few times. The chain uses TRBV5-4 and TRBJ2-5; 10 positions match TRBD2. Germline lookup yields CDR1 SGHNT and CDR2 YYREEE (reference sequence). With 3 bases clipped from V and 6 bases from J, the junction kept 5 bases outside the gene matches. The length of the CDR3 is 14 residues. DNA for the CDR3: TGTGCCAGCAGCTCCAGCGGGGGGGCCCAGACCCAGTACTTC. Translated: CASSSSGGAQTQYF.